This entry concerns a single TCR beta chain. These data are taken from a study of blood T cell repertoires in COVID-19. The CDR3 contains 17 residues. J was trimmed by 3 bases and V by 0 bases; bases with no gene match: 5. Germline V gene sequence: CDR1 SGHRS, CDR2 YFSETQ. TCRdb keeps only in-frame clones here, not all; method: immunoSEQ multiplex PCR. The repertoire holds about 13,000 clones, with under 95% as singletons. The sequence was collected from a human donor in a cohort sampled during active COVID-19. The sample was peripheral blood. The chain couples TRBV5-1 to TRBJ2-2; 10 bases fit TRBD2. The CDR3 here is CASSLASGGAYTGELFF. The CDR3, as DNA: TGCGCCAGCAGCTTGGCCAGCGGGGGGGCCTACACCGGGGAGCTGTTTTTT.